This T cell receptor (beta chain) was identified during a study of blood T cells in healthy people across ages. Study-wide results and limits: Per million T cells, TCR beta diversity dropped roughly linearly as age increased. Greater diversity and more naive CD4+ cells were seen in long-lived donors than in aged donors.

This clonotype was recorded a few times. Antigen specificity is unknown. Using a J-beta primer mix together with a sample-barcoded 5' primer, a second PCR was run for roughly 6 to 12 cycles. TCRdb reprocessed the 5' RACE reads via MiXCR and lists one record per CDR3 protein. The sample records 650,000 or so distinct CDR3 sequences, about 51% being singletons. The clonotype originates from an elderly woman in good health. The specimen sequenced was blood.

The CDR3 loop reads CASSLKGRNGASSTDTQYF. The CDR3 nucleotides are TGTGCCAGCAGCTTAAAGGGACGCAACGGTGCTTCTAGCACAGATACGCAGTATTTT. This chain connects TRBV7-3 to TRBJ2-3, with D perhaps being TRBD1 or TRBD2 (5 bases each). The CDR3 is made up of 19 amino acids. Germline CDR1 and CDR2: SGHTA and FQGTGA. V shed 1 base and J shed 0 bases, with 20 bases lying between them.